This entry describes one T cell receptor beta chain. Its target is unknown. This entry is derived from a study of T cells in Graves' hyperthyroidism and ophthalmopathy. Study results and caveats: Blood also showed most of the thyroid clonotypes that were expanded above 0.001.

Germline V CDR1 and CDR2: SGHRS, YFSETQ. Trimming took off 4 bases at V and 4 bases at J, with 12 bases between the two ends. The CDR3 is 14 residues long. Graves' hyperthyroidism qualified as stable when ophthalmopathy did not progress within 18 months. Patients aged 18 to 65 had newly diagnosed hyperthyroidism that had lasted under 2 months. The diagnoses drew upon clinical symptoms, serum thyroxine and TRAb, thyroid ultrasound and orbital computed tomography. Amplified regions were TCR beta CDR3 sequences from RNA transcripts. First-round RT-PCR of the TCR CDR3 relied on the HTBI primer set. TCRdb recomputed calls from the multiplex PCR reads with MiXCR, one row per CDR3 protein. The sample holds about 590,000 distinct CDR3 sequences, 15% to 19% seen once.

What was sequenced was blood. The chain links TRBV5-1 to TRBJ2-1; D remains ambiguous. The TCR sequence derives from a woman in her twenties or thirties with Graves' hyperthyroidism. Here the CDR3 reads CASSREERYNEQFF. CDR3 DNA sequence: TGCGCCAGCAGCCGAGAGGAGAGATACAATGAGCAGTTCTTC.